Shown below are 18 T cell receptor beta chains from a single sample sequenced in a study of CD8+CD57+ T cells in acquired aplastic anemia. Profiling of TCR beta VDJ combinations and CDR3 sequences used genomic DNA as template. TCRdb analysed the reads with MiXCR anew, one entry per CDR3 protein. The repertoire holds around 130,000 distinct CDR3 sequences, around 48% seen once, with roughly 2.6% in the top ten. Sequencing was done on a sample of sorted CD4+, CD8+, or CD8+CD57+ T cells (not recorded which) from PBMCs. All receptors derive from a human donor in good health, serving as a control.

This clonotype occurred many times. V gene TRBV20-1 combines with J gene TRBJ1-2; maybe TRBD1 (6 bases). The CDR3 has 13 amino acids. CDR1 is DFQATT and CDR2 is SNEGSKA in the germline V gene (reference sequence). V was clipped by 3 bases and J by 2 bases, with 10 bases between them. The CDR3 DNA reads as TGCAGTGCTAGCACAGGGACGAACTATGGCTACACCTTC. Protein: CSASTGTNYGYTF.

The CDR3 protein is CSASLADTQYF. CDR3 coding DNA: TGCAGTGCTAGTTTGGCAGATACGCAGTATTTT. The chain carries TRBV20-1 and TRBJ2-3; D ambiguous. Germline V gives CDR1 DFQATT, CDR2 SNEGSKA (reference sequence). The CDR3 has 11 amino acids. Trimming pared 3 bases from V and 4 bases from J, leaving 5 bases between.

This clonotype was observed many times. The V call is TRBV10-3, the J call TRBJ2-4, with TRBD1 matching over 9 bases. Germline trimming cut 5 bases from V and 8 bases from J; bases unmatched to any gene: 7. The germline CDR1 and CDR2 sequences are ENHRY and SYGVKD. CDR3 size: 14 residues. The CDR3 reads CAISQGTGWDIQYF. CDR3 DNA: TGTGCCATCAGTCAAGGGACAGGGTGGGACATTCAGTACTTC.

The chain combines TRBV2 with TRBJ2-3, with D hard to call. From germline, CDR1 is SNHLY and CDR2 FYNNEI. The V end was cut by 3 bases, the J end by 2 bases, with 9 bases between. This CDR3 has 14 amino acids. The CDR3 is CASSDVGTTDTQYF. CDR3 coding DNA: TGTGCCAGCAGTGACGTAGGTACCACAGATACGCAGTATTTT.

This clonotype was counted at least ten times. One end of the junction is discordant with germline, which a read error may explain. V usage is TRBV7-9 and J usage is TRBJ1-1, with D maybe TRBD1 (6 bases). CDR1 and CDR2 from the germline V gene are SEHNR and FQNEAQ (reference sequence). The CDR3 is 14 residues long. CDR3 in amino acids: CASTLEGGNTEAFF. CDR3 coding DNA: TGTGCCAGCACCTTAGAAGGGGGGAACACTGAAGCTTTCTTT.

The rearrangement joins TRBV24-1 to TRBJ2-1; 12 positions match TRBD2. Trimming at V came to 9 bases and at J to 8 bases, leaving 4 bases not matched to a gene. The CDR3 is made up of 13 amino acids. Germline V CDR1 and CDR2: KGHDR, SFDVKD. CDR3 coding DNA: TGTGCCACCGGGCCTAGCGGGGGGGATGAGCAGTTCTTC. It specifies CATGPSGGDEQFF.

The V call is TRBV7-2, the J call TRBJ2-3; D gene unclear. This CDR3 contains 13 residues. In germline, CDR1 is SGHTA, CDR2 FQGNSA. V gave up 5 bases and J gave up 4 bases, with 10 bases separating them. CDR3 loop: CASSLVRSDTQYF. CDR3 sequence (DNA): TGTGCCAGCAGCCTCGTGCGGTCAGATACGCAGTATTTT.

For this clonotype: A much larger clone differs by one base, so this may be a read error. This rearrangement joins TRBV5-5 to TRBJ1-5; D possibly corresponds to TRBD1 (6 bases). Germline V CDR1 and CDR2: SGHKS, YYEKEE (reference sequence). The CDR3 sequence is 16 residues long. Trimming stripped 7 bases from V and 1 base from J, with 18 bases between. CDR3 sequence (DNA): TGTGCCAGCGAAAGGAGGGGGGTTAAGAGCAATCAGCCCCAGCATTTT. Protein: CASERRGVKSNQPQHF.

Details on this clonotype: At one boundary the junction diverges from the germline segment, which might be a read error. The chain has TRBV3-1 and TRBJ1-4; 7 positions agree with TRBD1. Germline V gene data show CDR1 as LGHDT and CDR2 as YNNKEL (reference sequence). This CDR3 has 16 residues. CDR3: CASSQNTGQSNGKLFF. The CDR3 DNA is TGTGCCAGCAGCCAAAATACGGGACAGTCTAATGGAAAACTGTTTTTT.

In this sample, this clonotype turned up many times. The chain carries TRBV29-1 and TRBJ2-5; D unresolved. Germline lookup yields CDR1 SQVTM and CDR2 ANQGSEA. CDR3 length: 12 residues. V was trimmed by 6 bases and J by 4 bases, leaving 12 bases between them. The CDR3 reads CSVGRARETQYF. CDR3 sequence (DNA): TGCAGCGTCGGTCGGGCGCGAGAGACCCAGTACTTC. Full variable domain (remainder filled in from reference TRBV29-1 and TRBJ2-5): SAVISQKPSRDICQRGTSLTIQCQVDSQVTMMFWYRQQPGQSLTLIATANQGSEATYESGFVIDKFPISRPNLTFSTLTVSNMSPEDSSIYLCSVGRARETQYFGPGTRLLVL.

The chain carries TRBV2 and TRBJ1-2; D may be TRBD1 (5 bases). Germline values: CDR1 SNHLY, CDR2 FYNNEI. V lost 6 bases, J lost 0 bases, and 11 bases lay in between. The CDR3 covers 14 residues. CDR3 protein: CASRRDVTNYGYTF. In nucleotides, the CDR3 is TGTGCCAGCAGAAGGGACGTTACTAACTATGGCTACACCTTC.

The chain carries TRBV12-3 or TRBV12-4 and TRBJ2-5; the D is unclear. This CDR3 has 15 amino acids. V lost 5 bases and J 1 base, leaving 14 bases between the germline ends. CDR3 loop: CASSPGSKAQETQYF. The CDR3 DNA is TGTGCCAGCAGTCCCGGGTCCAAGGCCCAAGAGACCCAGTACTTC.

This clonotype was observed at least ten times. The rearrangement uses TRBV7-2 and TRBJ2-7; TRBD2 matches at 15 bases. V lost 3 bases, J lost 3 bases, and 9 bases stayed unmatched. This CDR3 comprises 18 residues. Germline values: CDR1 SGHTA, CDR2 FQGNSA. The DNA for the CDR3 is TGTGCCAGCAGCTTCCGGACTAGCGGGGGGGCCGTGGGCTACGAGCAGTACTTC. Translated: CASSFRTSGGAVGYEQYF. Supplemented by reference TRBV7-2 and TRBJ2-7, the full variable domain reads GAGVSQSPSNKVTEKGKDVELRCDPISGHTALYWYRQSLGQGLEFLIYFQGNSAPDKSGLPSDRFSAERTGGSVSTLTIQRTQQEDSAVYLCASSFRTSGGAVGYEQYFGPGTRLTVT.

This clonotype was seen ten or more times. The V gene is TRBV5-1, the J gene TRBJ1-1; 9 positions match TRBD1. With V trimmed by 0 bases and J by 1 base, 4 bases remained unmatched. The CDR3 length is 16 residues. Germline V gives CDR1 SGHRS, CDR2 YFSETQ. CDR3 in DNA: TGCGCCAGCAGCTTGGTTAGACAGGGGGGGAACACTGAAGCTTTCTTT. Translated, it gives CASSLVRQGGNTEAFF.

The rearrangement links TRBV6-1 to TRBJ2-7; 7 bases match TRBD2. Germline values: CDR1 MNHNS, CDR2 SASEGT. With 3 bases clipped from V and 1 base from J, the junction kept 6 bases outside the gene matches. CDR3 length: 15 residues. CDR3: CASSDGPGGSYEQYF. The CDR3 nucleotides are TGTGCCAGCAGTGATGGGCCGGGGGGTTCCTACGAGCAGTACTTC.

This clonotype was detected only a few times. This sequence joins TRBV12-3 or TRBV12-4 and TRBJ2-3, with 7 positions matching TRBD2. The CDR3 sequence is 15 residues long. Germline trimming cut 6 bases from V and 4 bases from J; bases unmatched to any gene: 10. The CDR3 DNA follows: TGTGCCAGCAGGGGGGGGGGGTTATGGGCAGATACGCAGTATTTT. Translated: CASRGGGLWADTQYF.

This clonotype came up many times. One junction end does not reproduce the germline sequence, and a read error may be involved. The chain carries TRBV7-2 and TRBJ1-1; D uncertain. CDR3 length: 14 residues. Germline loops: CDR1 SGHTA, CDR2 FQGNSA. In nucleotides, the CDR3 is TGTGCCAGCAGGGCTTTCGTAGGGAACACTGGAGCTTTCTTT. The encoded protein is CASRAFVGNTGAFF. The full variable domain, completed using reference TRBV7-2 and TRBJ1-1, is GAGVSQSPSNKVTEKGKDVELRCDPISGHTALYWYRQSLGQGLEFLIYFQGNSAPDKSGLPSDRFSAERTGGSVSTLTIQRTQQEDSAVYLCASRAFVGNTGAFFGQGTRLTVV.

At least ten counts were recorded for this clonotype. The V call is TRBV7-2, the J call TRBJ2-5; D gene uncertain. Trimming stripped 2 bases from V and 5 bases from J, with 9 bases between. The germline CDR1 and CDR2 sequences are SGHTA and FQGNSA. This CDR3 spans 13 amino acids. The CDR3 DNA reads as TGTGCCAGCAGCTTACTCAAGGAGGAGACCCAGTACTTC. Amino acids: CASSLLKEETQYF.